This T cell receptor beta chain was captured by sequencing in a study of blood T cells in healthy people across ages (dated by TCRdb to about 2015). About the study as a whole: Template switching captured roughly one uniquely barcoded TCR beta cDNA molecule per two T cells in model experiments. The donors were split into four age groups: young (average about 16 years), middle-aged (more than 35), aged (more than 60) and long-lived (approximately 80). For two donors (one aged 18 to 30 and one aged 80 or older), the study analyzed two additional independent replicas of 1 million unique cDNA reads from the same blood draw. To avoid experimental bias, donors of different ages were spread randomly across the sequencing lanes. Using deep sequencing normalized with unique cDNA molecular identifiers, the study measured how TCR beta repertoire diversity changes with age.

Donors were 39 systemically healthy Caucasian individuals from Russia aged roughly 6 to 95 years. Each donor gave around 9.8 milliliters of peripheral blood, collected into EDTA-treated Vacutainer tubes. Ficoll-Paque density-gradient centrifugation was used to isolate PBMCs, with at least 6.5 million per sample. Trizol reagent was used to extract total RNA from PBMCs, with at least 6 micrograms per sample. For every donor, an aliquot of PBMCs went through flow cytometry to measure the percentages of naive CD45RAhigh/CD27high T cells. Overall study results and their limits: Compared with the aged group, the long-lived group had more naive CD4+ T cells, fewer expanded clones and increased TCR diversity, suggesting age selection. As age increased, observed TCR beta diversity per million T cells dropped in a roughly linear way, and a significant reduction was already evident by age about 40. A strong correlation was found between observed TCR beta diversity and the percentage of naive T cells measured by flow cytometry. Bulk unsorted PBMC profiling prevented conclusive comparison of naive and antigen-experienced compartments. Total diversity estimates from one million sequenced T cells were considered lower bounds and underestimates. Donor CMV infection status was unknown, potentially confounding age-related changes in expanded clonotypes.

Measured from the cysteine to the phenylalanine, the CDR3 is 17 residues long. Of all the DNA, just the CDR3 is kept, 51 bases in frame from base 1. V is cut by 4 bases and J by 0 bases, and the space between the germline ends is 14 bases. The CDR1 and CDR2 encoded by the germline V gene are SGHRS and YFSETQ. With respect to this clonotype: The clone's antigen remains unknown. The sample holds no much larger clone one base away, and base qualities are not on file.

The receptor library was made with 5' RACE. Instrument used: Illumina HiSeq 2500. The second PCR ran for roughly 7 to 12 cycles and used a J-beta primer mix along with a sample-barcoded 5' primer. Each TCR beta cDNA molecule received a unique molecular identifier from a template-switch 5' adaptor carrying 12 random nucleotides. Each sample yielded at least 3 million CDR3-containing paired-end reads. First-strand cDNA synthesis was performed from all RNA using the Mint cDNA synthesis kit, with priming by a TRBC-specific oligonucleotide. After uracil-DNA glycosylase treatment, a first 18-cycle PCR used universal primers M1SS and BC2_uni_R on all cDNA. The source study handled its data this way. For normalization, 1 million high-quality reads, each with a distinct molecular identifier, were randomly selected from each sample. Reads sharing molecular identifiers were discarded rather than binned into consensus sequences. CDR3 identification, clonotype clustering and error correction used MiTCR with a Q25 quality threshold and the strictest error-elimination algorithm. A nonparametric unseen species model with Euler transformation was used to estimate a lower bound on total TCR beta diversity. TCRdb reworked the public reads: Q25 trimming with fastp, MiXCR clone assembly, productive beta chains retained. Each CDR3 protein gets just one entry, which takes the most common genes and DNA from the rows behind it. These V and J calls originate from TCRdb's pipeline instead of the authors' own analysis. The sample yields 700,000 or so distinct CDR3 sequences; about 43% were counted once. The ten largest clones represent about 32% of the sample.

Rearrangement joined TRBV5-1 to TRBJ2-6; the D gene is not confidently resolved. The TCR comes from a man older than 75 in good health. Sequencing was carried out using blood. The DNA is as follows: TGCGCCAGCAGCCTATCCGGACCTATCTCTGGGGCCAACGTCCTGACTTTC. It encodes CASSLSGPISGANVLTF.